This TCR beta chain emerged from a study of blood T cell repertoires in COVID-19 (TCRdb year 2020). Concerning the study at large: Samples from collaborators originated in the United States, Italy and Spain and spanned both the acute and convalescent phases of COVID-19. The prospective study material was composed of cDNA or gDNA derived from T cells, B-cell-depleted T cells, or PBMCs. The dataset comprised deeply sampled blood TCRbeta repertoires from subjects exposed to, actively infected with, or recovered from COVID-19. The repertoires were released in a freely available public database meant as a resource for research on the immune response to SARS-CoV-2. The samples were drawn from two sources: the first 160 participants of the ongoing ImmuneRACE study, and 1,254 subjects contributed by 6 global collaborators. Sample metadata almost always included a de-identified subject ID, COVID-19 status, age in years and sex. Where available, HLA class I and class II types were taken from metadata supplied by the sample provider and were not determined by assay-based typing.

V is cut by 1 base and J by 7 bases, and the space between the germline ends is 10 bases. Inclusive of the bounding cysteine and phenylalanine, the CDR3 is 13 residues long. Just the 39-base CDR3 DNA is kept, in frame starting at base 1. The germline V gene yields MNHNS for CDR1 and SASEGT for CDR2. As regards this clone: Its specific antigen is unknown. The record has no base qualities; no much larger clone is one base away.

Each collaborating institution followed its own protocols to collect whole blood in K2EDTA tubes. For TCRbeta analysis, collaborator samples were shipped as frozen whole blood, as isolated PBMCs, or as DNA extracted from either sample type. The immunoSEQ Assay, a bias-controlled multiplex PCR, was used to amplify TCRbeta CDR3 regions from genomic DNA. The source study handled its data this way. Within the assay, amplification of reference gene primers was used to estimate how many nucleated cells each sample contained. To quantify the absolute abundance of each unique TCRbeta CDR3 rearrangement, sequence reads were collapsed and filtered. For each sample, productive Simpson clonality was calculated as the square root of Simpson's diversity index over productive rearrangements. The clones in this table, taken by TCRdb from immuneACCESS, are in-frame only. Not every clone is retained; where verified, under half of the shortfall comes from an unresolved V gene, and the cause of the rest is unknown. V, J and clone size were drawn from that table, and D and trimming were deduced from the DNA. This sample holds about 70,000 clones; 82% were observed only once. The ten top clones hold approximately 1.9% of the sample.

The paper as a whole reports these results and caveats: The amount of clinical and demographic metadata varied by source and participant and was provided uncurated.

Sequences were obtained from peripheral blood. This TCR derives from a woman aged 60-75 years with acute or convalescent COVID-19. The sequence links TRBV6-1 to TRBJ2-5; perhaps TRBD2 is the D gene, with 5 bases matching. The nucleotide sequence reads as follows: TGTGCCAGCAGTGAAGGATTTGGGAGGACCCAGTACTTC. It translates to CASSEGFGRTQYF.